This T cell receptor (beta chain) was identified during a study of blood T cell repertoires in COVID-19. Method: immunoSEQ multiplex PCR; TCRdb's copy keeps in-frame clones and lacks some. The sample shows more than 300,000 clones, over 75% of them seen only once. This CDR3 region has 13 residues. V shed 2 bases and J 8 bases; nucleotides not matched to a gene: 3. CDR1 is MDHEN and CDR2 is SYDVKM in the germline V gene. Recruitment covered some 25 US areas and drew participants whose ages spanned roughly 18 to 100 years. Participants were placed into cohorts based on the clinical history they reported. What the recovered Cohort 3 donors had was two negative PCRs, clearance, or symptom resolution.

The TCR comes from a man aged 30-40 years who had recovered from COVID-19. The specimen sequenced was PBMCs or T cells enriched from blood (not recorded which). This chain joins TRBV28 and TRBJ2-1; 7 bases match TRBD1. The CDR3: CASSLVTGDEQFF. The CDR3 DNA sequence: TGTGCCAGCAGTTTAGTCACAGGGGATGAGCAGTTCTTC.